This entry lists 2 T cell receptor beta chains sequenced from one sample in a study of neoadjuvant nivolumab and ipilimumab in lung cancer. The table came from immunoSEQ multiplex PCR; TCRdb's copy has only in-frame clones and leaves some out. The sample consists of about 30,000 clones, under 95% of them appearing once. The source material was peripheral blood, sampled after neoadjuvant nivolumab, alone or with ipilimumab, at or shortly before surgery. The source of these receptors is an adult with non-small cell lung cancer.

This chain connects TRBV7-9 to TRBJ1-5, with D perhaps TRBD1 (6 bases). Germline assignment: CDR1 SEHNR and CDR2 FQNEAQ (reference sequence). The ends were cut back, 5 bases at V and 3 bases at J, with 11 bases in the middle. The CDR3 is made up of 14 amino acids. CDR3 in amino acids: CASSQQGHNQPQHF. The CDR3 DNA is TGTGCCAGCAGCCAACAGGGTCACAATCAGCCCCAGCATTTT.

The chain uses TRBV7-6 and TRBJ1-4, with D unresolved. The V gene lost 2 bases and the J gene lost 7 bases, with 11 bases spanning the gap. CDR1 is SGHVS and CDR2 is FNYEAQ in the germline V gene. CDR3 size: 14 residues. Written as DNA, the CDR3 is TGTGCCAGCAGCTTACGGGCTTCGAGTGAAAAACTGTTTTTT. It specifies CASSLRASSEKLFF.